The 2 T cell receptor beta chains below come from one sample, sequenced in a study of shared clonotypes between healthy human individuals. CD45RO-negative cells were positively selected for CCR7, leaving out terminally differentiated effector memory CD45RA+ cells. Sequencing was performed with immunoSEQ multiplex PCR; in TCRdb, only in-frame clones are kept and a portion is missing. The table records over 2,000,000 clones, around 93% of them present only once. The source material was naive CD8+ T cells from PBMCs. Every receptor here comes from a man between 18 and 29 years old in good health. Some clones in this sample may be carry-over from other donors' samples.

The CDR3 is CASSLPQGTQYF. The CDR3 DNA follows: TGTGCCAGCAGTTTGCCTCAGGGTACGCAGTATTTT. The rearrangement uses TRBV27 and TRBJ2-3; D may be TRBD1 (5 bases). Trimming removed 3 bases at V and 8 bases at J, with 9 bases between. Germline V CDR1 and CDR2: MNHEY, SMNVEV (reference sequence). The CDR3 has 12 amino acids.

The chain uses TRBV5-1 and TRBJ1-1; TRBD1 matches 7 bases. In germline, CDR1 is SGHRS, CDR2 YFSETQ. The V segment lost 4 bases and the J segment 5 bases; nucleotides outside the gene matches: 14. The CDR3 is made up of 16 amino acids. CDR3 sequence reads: CASSQLEYRGWTEAFF. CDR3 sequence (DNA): TGCGCCAGCAGCCAATTAGAGTACAGGGGTTGGACTGAAGCTTTCTTT. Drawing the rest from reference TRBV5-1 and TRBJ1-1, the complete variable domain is KAGVTQTPRYLIKTRGQQVTLSCSPISGHRSVSWYQQTPGQGLQFLFEYFSETQRNKGNFPGRFSGRQFSNSRSEMNVSTLELGDSALYLCASSQLEYRGWTEAFFGQGTRLTVV.